This entry features one T cell receptor (beta chain) sequence. Clones were sequenced by immunoSEQ multiplex PCR, and TCRdb holds only the in-frame ones, with some missing. The profile shows roughly 190,000 clones, about 83% of them singletons. The data originate from a study of blood T cell repertoires in COVID-19. CDR3 length: 17 residues. Germline V gene data show CDR1 as SGHDT and CDR2 as YYEEEE. Between the trimmed V and J ends, which lost 1 base and 6 bases, there was a span of 17 bases. This sequence was found in a woman aged 25 to 39 who had been exposed to COVID-19. The chain carries TRBV5-6 and TRBJ1-6; D unresolved. Input material: PBMCs or T cells enriched from blood (not recorded which). The DNA of the CDR3 is TGTGCCAGCAGCTTGAATCTCGCGAGGAGTGGTAATTCACCCCTCCACTTT. Amino acids: CASSLNLARSGNSPLHF. Filled out from reference TRBV5-6 and TRBJ1-6, the complete variable domain reads DAGVTQSPTHLIKTRGQQVTLRCSPKSGHDTVSWYQQALGQGPQFIFQYYEEEERQRGNFPDRFSGHQFPNYSSELNVNALLLGDSALYLCASSLNLARSGNSPLHFGNGTRLTVT.